One and the same sample provided the 19 T cell receptor beta chains below, sequenced in a study of cytomegalovirus exposure and HLA in healthy donors. Clones were sequenced by immunoSEQ multiplex PCR, and TCRdb holds only the in-frame ones, with some missing. The data contain hundreds of thousands of clones, about nine tenths of them singletons. Sequencing input: PBMCs. These receptors originate from a woman aged 18 to 35 in good health and CMV-seronegative.

V and J are TRBV18 and TRBJ2-2; 10 bases are a match to TRBD2. CDR3 length: 18 residues. Trimming at V came to 2 bases and at J to 1 base, leaving 7 bases not matched to a gene. Per germline, CDR1 KGHSH and CDR2 LQKENI. CDR3 residues: CASSPSLAGVMNTGELFF. In DNA form, the CDR3 reads TGTGCCAGCTCACCATCCCTAGCGGGGGTAATGAACACCGGGGAGCTGTTTTTT.

CDR3 DNA: TGTGCCAGCAGCTTGAGAGGACACCCTTCCTACGAGCAGTACTTC. It specifies CASSLRGHPSYEQYF. The genes are TRBV5-6 and TRBJ2-7; TRBD1 might be the D (5 bases). CDR3 length equals 15 residues. V lost 1 base, J lost 1 base, and 12 bases lay in between. The V gene's germline CDR1 is SGHDT and CDR2 YYEEEE.

The chain joins TRBV1 to TRBJ2-7; the table's D call, TRBD1, was not checked against the DNA. TRBV1 is marked as a pseudogene. The CDR3 extends over 18 amino acids. CDR3 DNA sequence: TGCACCAGCAGCCAACCTATCGAATCCGCAACAGGGCCCTACGAGCAGTACTTC. Its protein product is CTSSQPIESATGPYEQYF.

This chain connects TRBV30 to TRBJ2-1; 13 bases are a match to TRBD2. The CDR3 consists of 15 residues. V dropped 3 bases and J dropped 5; count of bases not matched to a gene: 4. Germline assignment: CDR1 GTSNPN and CDR2 SVGIG (reference sequence). The CDR3 here is CAWSKGTSGNNEQFF. CDR3 bases: TGTGCCTGGAGCAAAGGGACTAGCGGGAACAATGAGCAGTTCTTC.

The rearrangement joins TRBV6-5 to TRBJ1-1; possibly TRBD1 for D (5 bases). The V gene lost 6 bases and the J gene lost 6 bases, with 17 bases spanning the gap. Germline V CDR1 and CDR2: MNHEY, SVGAGI. The CDR3 covers 14 residues. This CDR3 is CASSHGPGGAEAFF. CDR3 nucleotides: TGTGCCAGCAGCCACGGCCCCGGGGGGGCTGAAGCTTTCTTT.

J is TRBJ1-6 and V is TRBV18; perhaps TRBD1 as D (5 bases). The CDR3 runs to 14 residues. Germline V CDR1 and CDR2: KGHSH, LQKENI. V was shortened by 3 bases and J by 6 bases, with 9 bases between the two germline ends. CDR3 DNA: TGTGCCAGCTCACCCGACAGCGCTAATTCACCCCTCCACTTT. Its translation: CASSPDSANSPLHF.

The genes are TRBV7-9 and TRBJ1-5; maybe TRBD1 (6 bases). Trimming shortened V by 3 bases and J by 6 bases, and 18 bases separated the two germline ends. The V gene's germline CDR1 is SEHNR and CDR2 FQNEAQ (reference sequence). The CDR3 has 16 amino acids. The CDR3: CASSFGAGGRVQPQHF. The CDR3 nucleotides are TGTGCCAGCAGCTTCGGCGCGGGGGGGCGGGTTCAGCCCCAGCATTTT.

The chain recombines TRBV6-1 with TRBJ2-1, with D maybe TRBD2 (6 bases). Trimming left V 6 bases short and J 0 bases short, with 12 bases between. The CDR3 contains 15 residues. Per germline, CDR1 MNHNS and CDR2 SASEGT. CDR3 amino acids: CASSPSRGSYNEQFF. The CDR3 coding sequence is TGTGCCAGCAGCCCCTCGCGGGGCTCCTACAATGAGCAGTTCTTC.

This chain links TRBV6-4 with TRBJ2-7, with 7 bases aligning to TRBD2. Trimming removed 10 bases from V and 7 bases from J; junction bases left unmatched: 13. CDR1 and CDR2 from the germline V gene are MRHNA and SNTAGT. The CDR3 covers 13 residues. The CDR3 reads CATPPRSSGEQYF. Written as DNA, the CDR3 is TGTGCCACCCCCCCTAGGAGTAGCGGGGAGCAGTACTTC.

The CDR3, as DNA: TGCGCCAGCAGCTTAACACTAGCGGCTAGCTACAATGAGCAGTTCTTC. The encoded protein is CASSLTLAASYNEQFF. The chain links TRBV5-1 to TRBJ2-1; 8 bases match TRBD2. CDR1 is SGHRS and CDR2 is YFSETQ in the germline V gene. The J segment lost 3 bases and the V segment lost 2 bases, leaving 7 bases of the junction unmatched. The CDR3 is made up of 16 amino acids. Drawing the rest from reference TRBV5-1 and TRBJ2-1, the complete variable domain is KAGVTQTPRYLIKTRGQQVTLSCSPISGHRSVSWYQQTPGQGLQFLFEYFSETQRNKGNFPGRFSGRQFSNSRSEMNVSTLELGDSALYLCASSLTLAASYNEQFFGPGTRLTVL.

The gene calls are TRBV28 and TRBJ2-3, with D perhaps TRBD1 (5 bases). V was clipped by 4 bases and J by 2 bases, with 16 bases between them. Germline V gives CDR1 MDHEN, CDR2 SYDVKM. The CDR3 is 16 residues long. The CDR3 spells CASSSGDSLVTDTQYF. The CDR3 nucleotides read TGTGCCAGCAGTTCGGGTGACAGTTTAGTCACAGATACGCAGTATTTT.

A remark on this clone: The junction departs from germline at one end; a sequencing error may be responsible. The J gene is TRBJ1-1, the V gene TRBV18; 7 positions match TRBD1. CDR3 length equals 14 residues. Germline lookup yields CDR1 KGHSH and CDR2 LQKENI. CDR3 DNA sequence: TGTGCCAGCTCACATGGACAGGATTTAACTGAGGCTTTCTTT. It encodes CASSHGQDLTEAFF.

The chain recombines TRBV27 with TRBJ2-2; TRBD2 is a possible D gene (5 bases). V was shortened by 0 bases and J by 4 bases, with 12 bases between the two germline ends. Germline V gene sequence: CDR1 MNHEY, CDR2 SMNVEV (reference sequence). CDR3 size: 16 residues. The CDR3 sequence is CASSLSWEPRTGELFF. As DNA, the CDR3 is TGTGCCAGCAGTTTATCTTGGGAGCCCCGCACCGGGGAGCTGTTTTTT.

The chain is built from TRBV28 and TRBJ2-1, with D possibly being TRBD1 (5 bases). From germline, CDR1 is MDHEN and CDR2 SYDVKM. The CDR3 has 14 amino acids. Trimming removed 3 bases at V and 6 bases at J, with 12 bases between. DNA of the CDR3: TGTGCCAGCAGTTTTAGTTGGGGCTCCAATGAGCAGTTCTTC. Its translation is CASSFSWGSNEQFF.

The chain carries TRBV28 and TRBJ2-1; D is ambiguous. The CDR3 is 14 residues long. CDR1 is MDHEN, CDR2 SYDVKM, per germline. V lost 6 bases to trimming and J lost 1 base, with 10 bases between them. In DNA form, the CDR3 reads TGTGCCAGCAGCAGGCCCTTATCCTACAATGAGCAGTTCTTC. Amino acids: CASSRPLSYNEQFF.

This chain uses TRBV28 with TRBJ1-4; maybe TRBD1 (5 bases). V lost 6 bases and J lost 13, with 15 bases in between. The CDR3 extends over 12 amino acids. Germline assignment: CDR1 MDHEN and CDR2 SYDVKM. Here the CDR3 DNA reads TGTGCCAGCAGCCCCGACAGATTGATACTGTTTTTT. It yields the protein CASSPDRLILFF.

The genes are TRBV5-1 and TRBJ2-1, with D perhaps TRBD2 (6 bases). The germline V gene has CDR1 SGHRS and CDR2 YFSETQ. The CDR3 runs to 15 residues. Trimming left V 0 bases short and J 3 bases short, with 10 bases between. The CDR3 is CASSLEWGVYNEQFF. The CDR3 DNA reads as TGCGCCAGCAGCTTGGAGTGGGGGGTCTACAATGAGCAGTTCTTC.

The J gene is TRBJ2-7, the V gene TRBV5-5, with 8 bases lining up with TRBD1. The CDR3 totals 16 residues. The germline gives CDR1 SGHKS, CDR2 YYEKEE (reference sequence). With 0 bases clipped from V and 2 bases from J, the junction kept 7 bases outside the gene matches. The CDR3 DNA follows: TGTGCCAGCAGCTTGGAGGGGACAGGCATTCCCTACGAGCAGTACTTC. This codes for CASSLEGTGIPYEQYF.

The rearrangement joins TRBV5-1 to TRBJ2-2, with D possibly being TRBD1 (6 bases). In germline, CDR1 is SGHRS, CDR2 YFSETQ. This CDR3 has 14 amino acids. V lost 2 bases and J lost 5, with 10 bases in between. CDR3 nucleotide sequence: TGCGCCAGCAGCTTCGGGGACAATACCGGGGAGCTGTTTTTT. Translating gives CASSFGDNTGELFF.